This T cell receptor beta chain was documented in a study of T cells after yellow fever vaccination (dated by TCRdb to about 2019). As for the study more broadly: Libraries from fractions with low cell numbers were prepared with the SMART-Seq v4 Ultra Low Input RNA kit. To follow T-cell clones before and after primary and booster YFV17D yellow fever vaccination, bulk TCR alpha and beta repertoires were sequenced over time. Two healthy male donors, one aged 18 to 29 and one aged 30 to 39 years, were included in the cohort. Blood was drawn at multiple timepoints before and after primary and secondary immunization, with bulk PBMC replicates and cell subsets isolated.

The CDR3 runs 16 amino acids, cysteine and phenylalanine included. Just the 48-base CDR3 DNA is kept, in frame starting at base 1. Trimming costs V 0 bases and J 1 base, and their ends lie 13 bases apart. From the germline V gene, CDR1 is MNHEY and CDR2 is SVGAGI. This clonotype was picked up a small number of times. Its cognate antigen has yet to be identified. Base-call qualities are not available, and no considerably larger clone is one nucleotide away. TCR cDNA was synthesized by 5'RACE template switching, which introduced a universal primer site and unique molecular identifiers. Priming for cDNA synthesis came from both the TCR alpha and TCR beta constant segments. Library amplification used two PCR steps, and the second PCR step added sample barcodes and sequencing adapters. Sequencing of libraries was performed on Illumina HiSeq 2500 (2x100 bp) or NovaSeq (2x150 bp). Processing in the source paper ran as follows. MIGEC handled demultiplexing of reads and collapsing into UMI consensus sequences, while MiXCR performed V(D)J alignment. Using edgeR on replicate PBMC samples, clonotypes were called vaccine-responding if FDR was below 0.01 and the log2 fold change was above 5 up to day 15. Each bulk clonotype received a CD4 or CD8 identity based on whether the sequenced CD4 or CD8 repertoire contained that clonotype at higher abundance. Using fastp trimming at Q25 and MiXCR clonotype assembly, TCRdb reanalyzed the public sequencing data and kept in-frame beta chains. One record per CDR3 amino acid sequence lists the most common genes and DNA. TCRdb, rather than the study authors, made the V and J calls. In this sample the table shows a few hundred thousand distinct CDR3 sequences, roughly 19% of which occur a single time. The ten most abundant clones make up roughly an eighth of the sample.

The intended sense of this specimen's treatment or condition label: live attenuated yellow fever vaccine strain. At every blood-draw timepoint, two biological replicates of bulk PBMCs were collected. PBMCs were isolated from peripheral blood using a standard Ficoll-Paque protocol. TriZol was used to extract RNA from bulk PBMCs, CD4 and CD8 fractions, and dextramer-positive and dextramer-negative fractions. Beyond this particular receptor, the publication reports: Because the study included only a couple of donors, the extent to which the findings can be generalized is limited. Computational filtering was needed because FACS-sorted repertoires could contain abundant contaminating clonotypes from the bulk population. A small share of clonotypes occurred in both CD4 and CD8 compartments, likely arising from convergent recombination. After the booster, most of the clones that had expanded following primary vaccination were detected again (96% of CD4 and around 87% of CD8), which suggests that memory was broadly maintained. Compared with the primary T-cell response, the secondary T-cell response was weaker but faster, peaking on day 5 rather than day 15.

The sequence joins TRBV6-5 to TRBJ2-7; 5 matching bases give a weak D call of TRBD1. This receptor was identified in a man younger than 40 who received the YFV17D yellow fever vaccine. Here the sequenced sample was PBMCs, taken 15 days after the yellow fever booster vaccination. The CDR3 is CASSYSGAGPSYEQYF. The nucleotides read TGTGCCAGCAGTTACTCGGGCGCAGGGCCATCCTACGAGCAGTACTTC.